Listed below are T cell receptor beta chains from one sample, sequenced in a study of memory CD4+ T cells and cytomegalovirus serostatus. Only in-frame clones appear in the TCRdb table, and some are missing; sequencing was by immunoSEQ multiplex PCR. Here the sample spans tens of thousands of clones, 60% to 80% being singletons. The specimen was memory CD4+ T cells from blood. The receptors here all came from an adult in good health and CMV-seronegative. The CDR3 runs from the conserved cysteine through the conserved F or W. A D gene is named only where the DNA matches it firmly. Size is omitted from some rows. Given values are once, few, many or a class for expanded clones.

TRBV14	.	TRBD2	TRBJ2-5	TGTGCCAGCAGCCAAATAGCGGGAGGCTTCCAAGAGACCCAGTACTTC	CASSQIAGGFQETQYF
TRBV11-2	.	TRBD1	TRBJ2-7	TGTGCCAGCAGCTTGGTTCCCGGACAGGGGGCTTACGAGCAGTACTTC	CASSLVPGQGAYEQYF
TRBV29-1	.	.	TRBJ1-3	TGCAGCGTTGACGGAGGAAACACCATATATTTT	CSVDGGNTIYF
TRBV6-1	.	.	TRBJ1-2	TGTGCCAGCAGTAGGTGGACCTATGGCTACACCTTC	CASSRWTYGYTF
TRBV6-5	.	TRBD1	TRBJ1-2	TGTGCCAGCGGGACAGGGACAGGCTATGGCTACACCTTC	CASGTGTGYGYTF
TRBV7-8	.	TRBD2	TRBJ2-1	TGTGCCAGCAGCGCTAGGGGACTAGCGGGATTCTCCTACAATGAGCAGTTCTTC	CASSARGLAGFSYNEQFF
TRBV20-1	few	.	TRBJ2-1	TGCAGTGCAAACCGGGACAATGAGCAGTTCTTC	CSANRDNEQFF
TRBV5-1	.	.	TRBJ2-2	TGCGCCAGCAGCGAGACAGTGTCCGGGGAGCTGTTTTTT	CASSETVSGELFF
TRBV9	few	.	TRBJ1-1	TGTGCCAGCAGCGTACTCTCAGGCCCGGACACTGAAGCTTTCTTT	CASSVLSGPDTEAFF
TRBV6-6	.	.	TRBJ1-2	TGTGCCAGCAGTTACTCGAGTCGTCAGGGGAACTATGGCTACACCTTC	CASSYSSRQGNYGYTF
TRBV2	.	.	TRBJ2-6	TGTGCCAGCACGGGGTCTGGGGCCAACGTCCTGACTTTC	CASTGSGANVLTF
TRBV27	.	TRBD1	TRBJ2-3	TGTGCCAGCAGTTTAGACAGGGGGCCGTCAGATACGCAGTATTTT	CASSLDRGPSDTQYF
TRBV5-4	.	.	TRBJ1-2	TGTGCCAGCAGCCTACCCAGGGGATCGAACTATGGCTACACCTTC	CASSLPRGSNYGYTF
TRBV5-4	.	.	TRBJ2-3	TGTGCCAGCAGCTTGCAGGGGCCCACAGATACGCAGTATTTT	CASSLQGPTDTQYF
TRBV7-9	.	.	TRBJ2-1	TGTGCCAGCAGCCACCCAGCCTACAATGAGCAGTTCTTC	CASSHPAYNEQFF
TRBV18	.	.	TRBJ1-1	TGTGCCAGCTCATCGACCCGGACTAACCAGAACACTGAAGCTTTCTTT	CASSSTRTNQNTEAFF
TRBV6-1	.	.	TRBJ1-4	TGTGCCAGCAGCACAGGAGCAACTAATGAAAAACTGTTTTTT	CASSTGATNEKLFF
TRBV21-1	once	.	TRBJ2-7	TGTGCCAGCAGCAAAGTAGACAGGGTTTTCTCCTACGAGCAGTACTTC	CASSKVDRVFSYEQYF
TRBV27	.	TRBD1	TRBJ2-1	TGTGCCAGCAGCCCCATCGGACAGGTTTCCTACAATGAGCAGTTCTTC	CASSPIGQVSYNEQFF
TRBV5-8	once	.	TRBJ2-1	TGTGCCAGCAGCTTGCGTCCCTCCTACAATGAGCAGTTCTTC	CASSLRPSYNEQFF
TRBV27	.	.	TRBJ1-5	TGTGCCAGCAGTTCGTACAGGGATAGCAATCAGCCCCAGCATTTT	CASSSYRDSNQPQHF
TRBV29-1	few	TRBD1	TRBJ2-1	TGCAGCGCAGGGGACAGGGGGCGCGATGAGCAGTTCTTC	CSAGDRGRDEQFF
TRBV4-1	.	TRBD2	TRBJ2-3	TGCGCCAGCAGCCAAGTATTGACTAGCGGAACAGATACGCAGTATTTT	CASSQVLTSGTDTQYF